The subject of this entry is one T cell receptor beta chain. Its antigen is currently not known. No clone much larger than this one lies a single base away; base qualities are absent. Genomic DNA underwent TCRB CDR3 sequencing using the immunoSEQ assay. The study's processing was this. Only a few patient CD8+ clones larger than 1% matched published virus-specific TCRB sequences when compared against them. The analyses included only productive TCRB rearrangements. Clonality was calculated as a Shannon entropy-based productive clonality index, and a clone was defined by a unique TCRB CDR3 sequence. To calculate repertoire overlap between two samples, the template counts of each clone were considered relative to each sample's total templates. A correlation with a Spearman r of approximately 0.6 was found between V-gene usage by flow cytometry and V-gene usage by TCRB sequencing. TCRdb retrieved this table from immuneACCESS and kept in-frame rearrangements only. Not all clones are present; in checked studies, unresolved V genes account for under half, and no reason is known for the remainder. The DNA was the basis for D and trimming; V, J and clone size are from that table. The table for this sample lists about 9,600 clones; around four fifths of them were counted only once. The leading ten clones occupy approximately 7.3% of the sample.

Flow cytometry confirmed the purity of CD4+ and CD8+ cells that had been isolated by positive magnetic bead selection on an AutoMACS. Clonal expansions were first screened by flow cytometry with a TCR V beta antibody panel, then characterized by TCRB deep sequencing of sorted CD8+ fractions. Isolation of peripheral blood mononuclear cells was done through Ficoll-Paque PLUS density gradient separation. DNA from CD4-enriched, CD8-enriched or PBMC samples was extracted using Nucleospin Tissue or Tissue XS kits and then quantified on a Qubit 2.0 fluorometer. The data originate from a study of somatic mutations in cytotoxic T cells in rheumatoid arthritis listed by TCRdb under 2017. Notes on the research overall: Before any treatment started and right after they were diagnosed, patients gave peripheral blood samples (around 30 ml EDTA). A FACSAria II or Sony SH800 was used to flow-sort some V beta antibody-stained T-cell populations at nearly 100% purity, and TCRB sequencing was also done on sorted V beta1+ cells. To characterize clonality, the study used TCRB deep sequencing while asking whether somatic mutations are carried by expanded CD8+ T-cell clones in newly diagnosed, untreated rheumatoid arthritis. TCRB deep sequencing covered 50 to 75 patients with rheumatoid arthritis along with under 25 healthy controls. The median ages of the patient and control groups were essentially identical.

Broad study findings and their caveats: In about an eighth of the roughly 60 patients the largest CD8+ clone exceeded 20% of CD8+ cells, and several identical CD8+ TCRB sequences were shared between blood and synovial fluid. CD8+ T-cell clonality did not differ significantly between rheumatoid arthritis patients and age-matched healthy controls. In patients, CD8+ clonality rose with age (Spearman r of about 0.51), which was not the case in healthy controls. It was unknown which antigens the expanded CD8+ clones targeted, and their absence from virus-specific databases did not exclude viral specificity.

The sequenced material came from CD8+ T cells sorted from blood. The sequence was obtained from an adult with rheumatoid arthritis.

The DNA sequence follows: TGCGCCAGCAGCCAAGACCCGAGACCCTCCTACAATGAGCAGTTCTTC. Its protein reads: CASSQDPRPSYNEQFF. The sequence is built from TRBV4-1 and TRBJ2-1, with the D gene uncertain. CDR1 and CDR2 are read off the germline V gene as MGHRA and YSYEKL. The V end loses 0 bases and the J end loses 0 bases, and a stretch of 9 bases separates them. The CDR3, from cysteine to phenylalanine, totals 16 residues. The retained sequence is limited to the CDR3, 48 bases, with the frame set at the first base.